This T cell receptor (beta chain) stems from a study of T cell clonality in common variable immunodeficiency. This clone has a count of ten or more. The read comes to an end 3 residues before the CDR3 does, leaving the germline J gene to fill in the end. Clones were read by immunoSEQ multiplex PCR, and TCRdb kept only the in-frame ones, dropping some. Listed for the sample are tens of thousands of clones, none seen a single time. CDR3 length: 14 residues. Germline-derived CDR1 and CDR2 are LNHDA and SQIVND (reference sequence). Trimming took off 3 bases at V and 4 bases at J, with 12 bases between the two ends.

The chain combines TRBV19 with TRBJ1-2, with D tentatively TRBD1 (6 bases). This clonotype was obtained from a person aged 18 to 70 in good health. Sequencing was performed on peripheral blood mononuclear cells. The CDR3 DNA, read in part, is TGTGCCAGTAGTATTCAAACAGGGCGCTATGGC. Encoded protein: CASSIQTGRYG. The complete CDR3 reads CASSIQTGRYGYTF.